The clone carrying this TCR beta chain was seen at least ten times. The CDR3 contains 16 residues. Unmatched junction bases numbered 10, after V lost 4 bases and J lost 4 bases. Germline lookup yields CDR1 LGHNA and CDR2 YNFKEQ. This record belongs to a study of T-cell reconstitution after alpha-beta-depleted transplantation in children. The library targeted TCRbeta and was prepared with unique molecular identifiers. TCRdb ran MiXCR on the PCR reads and lists one entry per CDR3 protein. Counted here are 750,000 to 950,000 distinct CDR3 sequences, 15% to 20% occurring once; the ten biggest clones make up roughly 4.8%.

This receptor was taken from a male patient between 10 and 17 years old who had a stem cell transplant for acute lymphoblastic leukemia, so the T cells may come from the graft donor. The source material was PBMCs, mostly from graft donor cells, sampled 360 days after TCRalphabeta/CD19-depleted stem cell transplant. This rearrangement joins TRBV4-2 to TRBJ1-3; 7 bases fit TRBD1. The DNA of the CDR3 is TGTGCCAGCAGCCTTGGACAGGCCCCGGGAGGAAACACCATATATTTT. Translation: CASSLGQAPGGNTIYF.